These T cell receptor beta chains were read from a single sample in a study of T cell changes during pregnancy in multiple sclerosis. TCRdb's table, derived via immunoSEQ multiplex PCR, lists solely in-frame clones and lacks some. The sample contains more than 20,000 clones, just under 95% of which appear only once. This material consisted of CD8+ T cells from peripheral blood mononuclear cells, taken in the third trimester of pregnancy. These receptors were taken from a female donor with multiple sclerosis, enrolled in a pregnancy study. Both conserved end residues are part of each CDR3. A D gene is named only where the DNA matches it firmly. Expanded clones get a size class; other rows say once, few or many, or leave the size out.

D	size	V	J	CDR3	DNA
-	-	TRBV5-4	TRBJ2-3	CASKQGFTDTQYF	TGTGCCAGCAAACAGGGATTCACAGATACGCAGTATTTT
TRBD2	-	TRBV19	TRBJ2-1	CASSIGGEGYNEQFF	TGTGCCAGTAGTATAGGGGGGGAGGGCTACAATGAGCAGTTCTTC
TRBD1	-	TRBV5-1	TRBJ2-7	CASSVTGTGADEQYF	TGCGCCAGCAGCGTTACCGGGACAGGAGCTGACGAGCAGTACTTC
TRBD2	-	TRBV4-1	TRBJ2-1	CASSLHSGRADEQFF	TGCGCCAGCAGCCTTCATAGCGGGAGGGCCGATGAGCAGTTCTTC
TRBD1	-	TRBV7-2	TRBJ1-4	CASGGQATNEKLFF	TGTGCCAGCGGGGGACAGGCAACTAATGAAAAACTGTTTTTT
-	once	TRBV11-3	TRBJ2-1	CASSTNRENEQFF	TGTGCCAGCAGCACCAACAGGGAAAATGAGCAGTTCTTC
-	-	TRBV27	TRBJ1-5	CASRGGDQPQHF	TGTGCCAGCCGAGGCGGGGATCAGCCCCAGCATTTT
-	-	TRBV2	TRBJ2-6	CASRGGIGANVLTF	TGTGCCAGCAGAGGAGGGATTGGGGCCAACGTCCTGACTTTC
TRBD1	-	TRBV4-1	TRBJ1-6	CASSQTTGGPYNSPLHF	TGCGCCAGCAGCCAAACGACAGGGGGCCCATATAATTCACCCCTCCACTTT
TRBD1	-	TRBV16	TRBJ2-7	CASSQYAPGQGFYEQYF	TGTGCCAGCAGCCAGTACGCCCCGGGACAGGGATTCTACGAGCAGTACTTC
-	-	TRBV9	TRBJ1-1	CASSLGLGTEAFF	TGTGCCAGCAGCCTTGGACTGGGGACTGAAGCTTTCTTT
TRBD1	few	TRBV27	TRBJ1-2	CASSPSGTGVGYTF	TGTGCCAGCAGCCCTTCCGGGACAGGGGTTGGCTACACCTTC
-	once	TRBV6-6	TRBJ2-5	CASSYDSQETQYF	TGTGCCAGCAGTTACGACAGCCAAGAGACCCAGTACTTC
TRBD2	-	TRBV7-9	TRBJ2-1	CASIPGTSGNDEQFF	TGTGCCAGCATCCCCGGGACTAGCGGGAATGACGAGCAGTTCTTC
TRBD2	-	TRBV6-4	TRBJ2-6	CASSDLASGGLPSGANVLTF	TGTGCCAGCAGTGACTTGGCTAGCGGGGGGCTTCCCTCTGGGGCCAACGTCCTGACTTTC
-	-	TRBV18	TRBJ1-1	CASSPPAQRNTEAFF	TGTGCCAGCTCACCACCGGCACAGAGAAACACTGAAGCTTTCTTT
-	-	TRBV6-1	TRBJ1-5	CASSEADTYQPQHF	TGTGCCAGCAGTGAAGCGGACACCTATCAGCCCCAGCATTTT
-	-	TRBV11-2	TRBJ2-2	CASSPVMTGELFF	TGTGCCAGCAGCCCTGTTATGACCGGGGAGCTGTTTTTT
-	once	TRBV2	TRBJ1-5	CASSEWGRDSNQPQHF	TGTGCCAGCAGTGAATGGGGCAGGGATAGCAATCAGCCCCAGCATTTT
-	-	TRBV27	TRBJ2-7	CASSRETSRYEQYF	TGTGCCAGCAGTCGGGAGACCAGCCGCTACGAGCAGTACTTC
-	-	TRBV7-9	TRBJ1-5	CASSMGGDQPQHF	TGTGCCAGCAGCATGGGGGGGGATCAGCCCCAGCATTTT
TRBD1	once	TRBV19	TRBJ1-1	CASSGDRGQGNTEAFF	TGTGCCAGTAGTGGGGACAGGGGACAGGGGAACACTGAAGCTTTCTTT